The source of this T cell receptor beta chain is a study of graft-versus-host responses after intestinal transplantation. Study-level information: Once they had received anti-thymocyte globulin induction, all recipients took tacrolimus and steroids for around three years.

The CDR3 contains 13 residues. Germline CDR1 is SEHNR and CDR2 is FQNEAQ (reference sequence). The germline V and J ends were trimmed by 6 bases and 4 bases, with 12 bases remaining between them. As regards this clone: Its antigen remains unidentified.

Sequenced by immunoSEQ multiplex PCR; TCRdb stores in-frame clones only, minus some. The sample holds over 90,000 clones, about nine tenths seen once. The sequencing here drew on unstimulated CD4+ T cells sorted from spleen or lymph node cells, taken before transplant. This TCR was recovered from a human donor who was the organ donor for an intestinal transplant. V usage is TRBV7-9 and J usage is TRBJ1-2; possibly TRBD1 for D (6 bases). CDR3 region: CASRPDSLYGYTF. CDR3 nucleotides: TGTGCCAGCAGACCGGACAGCCTCTATGGCTACACCTTC. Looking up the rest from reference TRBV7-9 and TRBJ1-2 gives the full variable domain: DTGVSQNPRHKITKRGQNVTFRCDPISEHNRLYWYRQTLGQGPEFLTYFQNEAQLEKSRLLSDRFSAERPKGSFSTLEIQRTEQGDSAMYLCASRPDSLYGYTFGSGTRLTVV.